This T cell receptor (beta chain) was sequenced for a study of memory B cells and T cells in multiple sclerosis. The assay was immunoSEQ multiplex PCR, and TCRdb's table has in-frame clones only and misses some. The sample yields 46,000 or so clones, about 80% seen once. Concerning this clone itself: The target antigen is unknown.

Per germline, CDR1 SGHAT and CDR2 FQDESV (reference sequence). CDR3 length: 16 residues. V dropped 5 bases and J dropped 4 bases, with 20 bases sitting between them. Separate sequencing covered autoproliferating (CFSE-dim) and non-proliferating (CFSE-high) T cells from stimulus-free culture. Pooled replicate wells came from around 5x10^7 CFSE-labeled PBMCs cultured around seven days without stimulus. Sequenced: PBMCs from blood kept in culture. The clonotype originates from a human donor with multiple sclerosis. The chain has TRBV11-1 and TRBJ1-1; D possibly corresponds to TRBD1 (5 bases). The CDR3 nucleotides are TGTGCCAGCAGCCAGAGTCGAAACGGGGCTTCCACTGAAGCTTTCTTT. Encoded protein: CASSQSRNGASTEAFF. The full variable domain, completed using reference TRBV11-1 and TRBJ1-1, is EAEVAQSPRYKITEKSQAVAFWCDPISGHATLYWYRQILGQGPELLVQFQDESVVDDSQLPKDRFSAERLKGVDSTLKIQPAELGDSAMYLCASSQSRNGASTEAFFGQGTRLTVV.